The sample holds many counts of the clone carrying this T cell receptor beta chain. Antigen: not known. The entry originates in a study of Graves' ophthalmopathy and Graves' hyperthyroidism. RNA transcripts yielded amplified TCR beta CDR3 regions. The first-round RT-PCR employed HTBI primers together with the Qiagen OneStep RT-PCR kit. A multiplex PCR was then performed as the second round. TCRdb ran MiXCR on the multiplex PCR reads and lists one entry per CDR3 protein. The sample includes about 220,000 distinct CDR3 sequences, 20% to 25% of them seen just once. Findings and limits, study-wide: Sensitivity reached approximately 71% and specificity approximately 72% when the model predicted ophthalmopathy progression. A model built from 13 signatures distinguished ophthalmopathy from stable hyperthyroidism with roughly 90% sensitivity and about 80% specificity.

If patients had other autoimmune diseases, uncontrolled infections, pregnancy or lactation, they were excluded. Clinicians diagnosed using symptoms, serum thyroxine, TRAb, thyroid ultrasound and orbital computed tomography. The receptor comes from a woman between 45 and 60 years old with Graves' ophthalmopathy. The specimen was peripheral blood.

The DNA of the CDR3 is TGTGCCAGCAGTGTTTGGCTAGCGGAAGAGACCCAGTACTTC. Translated, it gives CASSVWLAEETQYF. V is TRBV6-1 and J is TRBJ2-5; 7 bases fit TRBD2. V lost 4 bases and J lost 3; bases outside the gene matches: 5. Germline V lookup: CDR1 MNHNS, CDR2 SASEGT. This CDR3 comprises 14 residues.